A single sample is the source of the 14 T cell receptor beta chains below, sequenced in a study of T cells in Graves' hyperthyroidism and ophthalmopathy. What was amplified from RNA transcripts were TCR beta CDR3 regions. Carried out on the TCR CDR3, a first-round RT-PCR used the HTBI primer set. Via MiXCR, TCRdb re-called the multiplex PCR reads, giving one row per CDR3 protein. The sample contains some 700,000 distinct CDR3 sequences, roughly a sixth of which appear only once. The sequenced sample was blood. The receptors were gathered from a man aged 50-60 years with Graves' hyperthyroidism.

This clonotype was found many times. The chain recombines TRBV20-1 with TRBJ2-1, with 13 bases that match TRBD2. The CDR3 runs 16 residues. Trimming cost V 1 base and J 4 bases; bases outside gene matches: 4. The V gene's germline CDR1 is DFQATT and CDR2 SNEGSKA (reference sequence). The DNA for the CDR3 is TGCAGTGCTAGAGGGACTAGCGGGAGTGCATACAATGAGCAGTTCTTC. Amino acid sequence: CSARGTSGSAYNEQFF.

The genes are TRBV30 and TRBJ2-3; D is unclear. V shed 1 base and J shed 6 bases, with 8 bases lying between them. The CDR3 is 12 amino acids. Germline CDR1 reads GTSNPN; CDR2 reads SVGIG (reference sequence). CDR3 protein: CAWSGSADTQYF. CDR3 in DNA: TGTGCCTGGAGTGGTTCAGCGGATACGCAGTATTTT. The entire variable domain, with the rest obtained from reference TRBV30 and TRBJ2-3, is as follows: SQTIHQWPATLVQPVGSPLSLECTVEGTSNPNLYWYRQAAGRGLQLLFYSVGIGQISSEVPQNLSASRPQDRQFILSSKKLLLSDSGFYLCAWSGSADTQYFGPGTRLTVL.

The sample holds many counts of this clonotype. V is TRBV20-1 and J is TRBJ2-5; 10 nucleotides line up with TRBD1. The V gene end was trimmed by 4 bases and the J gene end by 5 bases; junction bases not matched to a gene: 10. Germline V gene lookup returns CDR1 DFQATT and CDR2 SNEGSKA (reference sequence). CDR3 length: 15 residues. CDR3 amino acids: CSAIPPGQGTETQYF. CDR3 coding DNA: TGCAGTGCTATTCCCCCGGGACAGGGGACGGAGACCCAGTACTTC.

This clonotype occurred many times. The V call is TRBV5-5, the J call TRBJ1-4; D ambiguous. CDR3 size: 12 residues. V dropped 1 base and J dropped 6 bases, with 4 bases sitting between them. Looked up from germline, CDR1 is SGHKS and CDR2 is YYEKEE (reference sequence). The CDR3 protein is CASSLFDEKLFF. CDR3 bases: TGTGCCAGCAGCTTGTTCGATGAAAAACTGTTTTTT.

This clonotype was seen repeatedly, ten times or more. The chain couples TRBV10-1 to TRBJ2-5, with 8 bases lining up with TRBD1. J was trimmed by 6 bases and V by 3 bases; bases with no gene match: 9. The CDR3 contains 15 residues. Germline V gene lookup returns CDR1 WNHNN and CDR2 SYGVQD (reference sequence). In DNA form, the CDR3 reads TGCGCCAGCAGTGACCCCGGACAGGGCACGCAGACCCAGTACTTC. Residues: CASSDPGQGTQTQYF.

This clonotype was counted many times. For the CDR3, the DNA is TGTGCCAGCAGCCCCCGGGACCCTGGGACCTACGAGCAGTACTTC. It is translated as CASSPRDPGTYEQYF. The chain couples TRBV6-1 to TRBJ2-7; either TRBD1 or TRBD2 may supply D (5 bases each). This CDR3 has 15 amino acids. Deletions cut 6 bases from V and 2 bases from J, with 17 bases between. CDR1 is MNHNS and CDR2 is SASEGT in the germline V gene.

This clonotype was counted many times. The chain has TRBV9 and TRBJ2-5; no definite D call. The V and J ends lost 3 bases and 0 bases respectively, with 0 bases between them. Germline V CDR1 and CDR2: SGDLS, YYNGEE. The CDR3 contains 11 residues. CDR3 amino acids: CASSDQETQYF. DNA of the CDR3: TGTGCCAGCAGCGACCAAGAGACCCAGTACTTC.

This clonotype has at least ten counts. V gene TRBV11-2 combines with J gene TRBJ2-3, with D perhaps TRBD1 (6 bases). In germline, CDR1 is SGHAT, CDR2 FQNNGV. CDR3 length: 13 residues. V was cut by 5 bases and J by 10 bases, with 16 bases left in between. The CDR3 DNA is TGTGCCAGCAGCCCGCAACAGGGTAGTCCGCAGTATTTT. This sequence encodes CASSPQQGSPQYF.

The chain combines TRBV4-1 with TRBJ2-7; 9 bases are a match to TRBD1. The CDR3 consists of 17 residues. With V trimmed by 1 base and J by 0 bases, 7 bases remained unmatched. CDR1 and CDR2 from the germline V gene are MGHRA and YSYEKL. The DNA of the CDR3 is TGCGCCAGCAGCCAAGGGTTGGGGACAGGGAGCTCCTACGAGCAGTACTTC. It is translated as CASSQGLGTGSSYEQYF.

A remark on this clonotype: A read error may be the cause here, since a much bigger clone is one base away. The CDR3 nucleotides are TGTGCCTGGAGTTGGACAGGGGGAAACAGTGAGCAGTTCTTC. Its protein product is CAWSWTGGNSEQFF. The chain recombines TRBV30 with TRBJ2-1; 10 bases agree with TRBD1. J gave up 9 bases and V 2 bases, and 7 bases lay outside the gene matches. The CDR3 consists of 14 residues. Germline V lookup: CDR1 GTSNPN, CDR2 SVGIG (reference sequence).

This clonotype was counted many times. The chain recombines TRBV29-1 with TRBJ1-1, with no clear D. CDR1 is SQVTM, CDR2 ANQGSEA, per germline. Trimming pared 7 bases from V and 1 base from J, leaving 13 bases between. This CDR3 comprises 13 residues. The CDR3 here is CSAAKTENTEAFF. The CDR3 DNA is TGCAGCGCCGCGAAAACGGAGAACACTGAAGCTTTCTTT.

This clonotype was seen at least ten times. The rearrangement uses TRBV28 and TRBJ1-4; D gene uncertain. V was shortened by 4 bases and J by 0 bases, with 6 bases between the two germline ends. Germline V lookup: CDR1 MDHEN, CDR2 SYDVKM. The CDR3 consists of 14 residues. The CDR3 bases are TGTGCCAGCAGTTACGGGACAACTAATGAAAAACTGTTTTTT. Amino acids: CASSYGTTNEKLFF.

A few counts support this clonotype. In DNA, the CDR3 is TGTGCCAGCACCATGGGGGGGGGGAATGAAAAACTGTTTTTT. Protein product: CASTMGGGNEKLFF. V is TRBV12-3 or TRBV12-4 and J is TRBJ1-4; a possible D gene is TRBD1 (5 bases). This CDR3 comprises 14 residues. V gave up 7 bases and J gave up 5 bases, with 14 bases separating them.

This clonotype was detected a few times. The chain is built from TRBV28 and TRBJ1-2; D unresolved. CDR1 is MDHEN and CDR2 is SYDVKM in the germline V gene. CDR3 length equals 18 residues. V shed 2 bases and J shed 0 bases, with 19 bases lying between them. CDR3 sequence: CASSLLRVFGSPNYGYTF. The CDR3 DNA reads TGTGCCAGCAGTTTACTAAGAGTGTTTGGCAGTCCTAACTATGGCTACACCTTC.